The present entry profiles one T cell receptor beta chain with its context. This record belongs to a study of cytomegalovirus exposure and HLA in healthy donors. This PCR relied on a set of 60 Vbeta primers and 13 Jbeta primers. Generated by immunoSEQ multiplex PCR, the TCRdb table keeps only in-frame clones and is missing some. The sample lists 100,000 to 150,000 clones, more than 65% seen once, with about 1.8% in the top ten. V gave up 3 bases and J gave up 5 bases; unmatched junction bases: 4. Germline V CDR1 and CDR2: SGDLS, YYNGEE. The CDR3 has 13 residues. The specimen was PBMCs. The TCR originated in a man between 18 and 29 years old in good health and CMV-seronegative. V usage is TRBV9 and J usage is TRBJ1-1; TRBD1 matches at 7 bases. In DNA, the CDR3 is TGTGCCAGCAGCGGGACAGGCGATACTGAAGCTTTCTTT. This sequence encodes CASSGTGDTEAFF.